Following are 2 T cell receptor beta chains from one sample sequenced in a study of cytomegalovirus exposure and HLA in healthy donors. Primers: 60 Vbeta forward and 13 Jbeta reverse. Clones were read by immunoSEQ multiplex PCR, and TCRdb kept only the in-frame ones, dropping some. The table includes 65,000 to 85,000 clones, more than 60% detected once. The sequenced sample consisted of PBMCs. These receptors were obtained from a man aged 50 to 59 in good health and CMV-seropositive.

The rearrangement links TRBV7-2 to TRBJ2-2, with D perhaps TRBD2 (5 bases). This CDR3 is 16 amino acids long. V gave up 3 bases and J gave up 4 bases, with 15 bases separating them. Germline V CDR1 and CDR2: SGHTA, FQGNSA. CDR3 residues: CASSFPLGLGTGELFF. The CDR3 nucleotides read TGTGCCAGCAGCTTCCCTCTAGGACTTGGCACCGGGGAGCTGTTTTTT.

This clone was recorded a few times. This sequence joins TRBV27 and TRBJ1-2; 7 positions agree with TRBD1. The CDR3 length is 15 residues. The germline CDR1 and CDR2 sequences are MNHEY and SMNVEV (reference sequence). V was pared by 5 bases and J by 8 bases, with 14 bases of the junction left unmatched. The CDR3 region is CASSPGTAPPLGYTF. CDR3 coding DNA: TGTGCCAGCAGTCCTGGGACAGCACCACCCCTGGGCTACACCTTC.